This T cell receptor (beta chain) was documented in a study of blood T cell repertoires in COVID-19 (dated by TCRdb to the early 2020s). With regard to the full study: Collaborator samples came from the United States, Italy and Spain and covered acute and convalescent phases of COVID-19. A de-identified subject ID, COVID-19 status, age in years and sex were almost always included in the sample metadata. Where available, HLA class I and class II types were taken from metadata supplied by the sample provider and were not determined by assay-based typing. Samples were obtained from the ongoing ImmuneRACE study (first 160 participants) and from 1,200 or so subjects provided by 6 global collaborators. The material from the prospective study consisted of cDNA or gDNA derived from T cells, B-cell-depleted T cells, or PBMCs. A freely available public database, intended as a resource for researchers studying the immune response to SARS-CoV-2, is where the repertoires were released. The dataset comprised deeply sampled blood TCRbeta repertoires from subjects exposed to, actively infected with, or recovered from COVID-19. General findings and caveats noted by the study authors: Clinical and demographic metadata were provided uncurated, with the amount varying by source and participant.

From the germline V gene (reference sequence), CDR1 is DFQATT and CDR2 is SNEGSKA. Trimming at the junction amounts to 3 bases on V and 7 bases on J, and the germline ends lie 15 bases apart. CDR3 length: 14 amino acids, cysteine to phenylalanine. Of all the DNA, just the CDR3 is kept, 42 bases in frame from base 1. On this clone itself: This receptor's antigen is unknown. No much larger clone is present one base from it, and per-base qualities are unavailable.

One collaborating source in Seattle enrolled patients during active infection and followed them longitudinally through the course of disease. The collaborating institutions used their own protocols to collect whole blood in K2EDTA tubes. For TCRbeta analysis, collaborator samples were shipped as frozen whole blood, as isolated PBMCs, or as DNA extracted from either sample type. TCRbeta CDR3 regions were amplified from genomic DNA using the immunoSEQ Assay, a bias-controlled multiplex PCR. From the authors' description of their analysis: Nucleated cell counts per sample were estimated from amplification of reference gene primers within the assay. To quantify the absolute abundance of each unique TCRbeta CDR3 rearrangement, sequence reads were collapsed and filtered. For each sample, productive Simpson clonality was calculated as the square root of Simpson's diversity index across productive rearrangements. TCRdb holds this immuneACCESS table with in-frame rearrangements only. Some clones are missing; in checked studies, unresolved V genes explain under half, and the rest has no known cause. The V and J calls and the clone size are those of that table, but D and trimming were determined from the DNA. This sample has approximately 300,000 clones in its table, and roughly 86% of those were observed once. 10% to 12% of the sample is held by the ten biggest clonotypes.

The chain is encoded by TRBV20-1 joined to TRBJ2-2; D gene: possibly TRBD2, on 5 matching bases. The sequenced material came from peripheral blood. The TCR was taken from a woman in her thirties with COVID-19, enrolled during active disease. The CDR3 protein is CSASMREFIGELFF. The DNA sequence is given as TGCAGTGCTAGTATGAGGGAGTTTATCGGGGAGCTGTTTTTT.